The source of this T cell receptor beta chain is a study of shared clonotypes between healthy human individuals. Germline assignment: CDR1 MGHDK and CDR2 SYGVNS. The V and J ends lost 3 bases and 1 base, in that order; junction bases with no gene match: 8. This CDR3 spans 16 amino acids. Produced via immunoSEQ multiplex PCR; TCRdb's table is partial and in-frame only. The table lists over 950,000 clones, approximately 80% of them singletons. The V gene is TRBV25-1, the J gene TRBJ1-1, with TRBD1 matching over 7 bases. The TCR was taken from a man aged 18 to 29 in good health. Some clones in this sample may be carry-over from other donors' samples. Sequenced: memory CD4+ T cells from PBMCs. Subset described: CD45RA-negative fraction. CDR3 in amino acids: CASSDLRTGQNTEAFF. Here the CDR3 DNA reads TGTGCCAGCAGTGATTTGCGGACAGGACAGAACACTGAAGCTTTCTTT.